The source of this T cell receptor beta chain is a study of cytomegalovirus exposure and HLA in healthy donors. 60 Vbeta and 13 Jbeta primers were used in PCR. Some clones are missing from TCRdb's copy, which holds only in-frame ones; the method was immunoSEQ multiplex PCR. The data contain 90,000 to 130,000 clones, 73% of them singletons. With respect to this clone: Its target is unknown.

Trimming cost V 5 bases and J 7 bases; bases outside gene matches: 8. This CDR3 spans 15 amino acids. Germline CDR1 and CDR2: SGHTA and FQGNSA. Study conclusions and caveats: The investigators catalogued some 150 TCR beta chains as cytomegalovirus-associated. When a later analysis was performed, an Asian-associated ancestry cluster reportedly had fewer N-insertions than the roughly 700-donor mean.

The V and J genes are TRBV7-2 and TRBJ2-1; TRBD1 matches 10 bases. This sequence was found in a woman in her twenties or thirties in good health and CMV-seronegative. Sequenced sample: PBMCs. The CDR3 protein is CASSPRTGGFNEQFF. The CDR3 DNA follows: TGTGCCAGCAGCCCACGGACAGGGGGATTTAATGAGCAGTTCTTC.